This TCR beta chain was documented in a study of immune evolution from preneoplasia to lung adenocarcinoma. For the study at large: HLA loss of heterozygosity: under 7.5% AIS, approximately 15% MIA, about 35% ADC, none AAH. Overall study results and limits: Top clone share appeared to fall from AAH through AIS, MIA, adenocarcinoma.

Comments on this clone: Antigen unknown.

Produced via immunoSEQ multiplex PCR; TCRdb's table is partial and in-frame only. The sample consists of some 6,300 clones, approximately 78% of them appearing once. Germline assignment: CDR1 SGHDT and CDR2 YYEEEE. The CDR3 runs to 16 residues. Trimming at V came to 3 bases and at J to 0 bases, leaving 7 bases not matched to a gene. Patient tissue came from resections in Japan or China, 2014–2017. Two lung cancer pathologists independently confirmed each histologic diagnosis. This TCR derives from a person between 50 and 60 years old with lung adenocarcinoma. The sequenced sample consisted of FFPE invasive lung adenocarcinoma tissue. The chain is built from TRBV5-6 and TRBJ2-5, with TRBD1 identical over 8 bases. CDR3: CASSSRGLGYQETQYF. In nucleotides, the CDR3 is TGTGCCAGCAGCTCCAGGGGGCTGGGGTACCAAGAGACCCAGTACTTC.